A single sample gave rise to the 19 T cell receptor beta chains below, sequenced in a study of T-cell memory formation after mild COVID-19. MiXCR, run by TCRdb on the 5' RACE reads, gives a single entry per CDR3 protein. The repertoire consists of around 530,000 distinct CDR3 sequences, with about a fifth occurring once and the leading ten covering roughly 8.1%. The sequenced sample consisted of PBMCs or a T cell subset sorted from them (not recorded which). These receptors all come from an adult woman who had mild COVID-19 (a few samples of this study predate the infection). Cell type and time point are not known.

The chain employs TRBV4-2 and TRBJ2-4; TRBD2 aligns across 14 bases. V was pared by 4 bases and J by 6 bases, with 8 bases of the junction left unmatched. The CDR3 extends over 17 amino acids. Germline loops: CDR1 LGHNA, CDR2 YNFKEQ. This CDR3 reads CASSRGTSGRMGNIQYF. In DNA form, the CDR3 reads TGTGCCAGCAGCCGGGGGACTAGCGGGAGAATGGGAAACATTCAGTACTTC.

The V gene is TRBV20-1, the J gene TRBJ1-1; the D gene is possibly TRBD1 (6 bases). Trimming removed 0 bases from V and 2 bases from J, with 31 bases in between. CDR1 DFQATT and CDR2 SNEGSKA come from the germline V gene (reference sequence). The CDR3 has 21 amino acids. CDR3 loop: CSARDRTVTVPDEYGNTEAFF. The CDR3, as DNA: TGCAGTGCTAGAGATAGGACAGTAACAGTCCCTGATGAATATGGAAACACTGAAGCTTTCTTT.

Only a few counts were recorded for this clonotype. This chain joins TRBV24-1 and TRBJ2-1; a weak D match, TRBD2 (7 bases). The germline CDR1 and CDR2 sequences are KGHDR and SFDVKD. Trimming stripped 7 bases from V and 5 bases from J, with 11 bases between. The CDR3 is 13 residues long. The CDR3 DNA reads as TGTGCCACCAGGGAGGGGGGGCACAATGAGCAGTTCTTC. Its protein is CATREGGHNEQFF.

The sample holds many counts of this clonotype. The chain has TRBV4-3 and TRBJ2-5, with TRBD2 matching 7 bases. Germline assignment: CDR1 LGHNA and CDR2 YSLEER. The V and J ends lost 1 base and 1 base, in that order; junction bases with no gene match: 6. This CDR3 spans 16 amino acids. The DNA of the CDR3 is TGCGCCAGCAGCCAAGCATACGGGACTATCCAAGAGACCCAGTACTTC. Translation: CASSQAYGTIQETQYF.

The V call is TRBV5-1, the J call TRBJ1-2; D not certain. The CDR3 length is 14 residues. The germline V and J ends were trimmed by 0 bases and 6 bases, with 12 bases remaining between them. Per germline, CDR1 SGHRS and CDR2 YFSETQ. CDR3 amino acids: CASSLDKGWDGYTF. CDR3 bases: TGCGCCAGCAGCTTGGATAAGGGTTGGGATGGCTACACCTTC.

This sequence joins TRBV24-1 and TRBJ2-7; 12 bases agree with TRBD1. Germline V CDR1 and CDR2: KGHDR, SFDVKD. The CDR3 covers 14 residues. Trimming at V came to 9 bases and at J to 3 bases, leaving 5 bases not matched to a gene. The CDR3 here is CATQGTGGNYEQYF. The CDR3 DNA is TGTGCCACCCAGGGGACAGGGGGCAACTACGAGCAGTACTTC.

The chain couples TRBV4-2 to TRBJ2-5; D may match TRBD1 or TRBD2 (5 bases each). The CDR3 runs 15 residues. V dropped 1 base and J dropped 1 base, with 10 bases sitting between them. Germline V gene data show CDR1 as LGHNA and CDR2 as YNFKEQ. CDR3 region: CASSQAGRIQETQYF. For the CDR3, the DNA is TGTGCCAGCAGCCAAGCGGGACGTATCCAAGAGACCCAGTACTTC.

J is TRBJ1-2 and V is TRBV27; possibly TRBD1 for D (6 bases). Germline loops: CDR1 MNHEY, CDR2 SMNVEV (reference sequence). The V and J ends lost 6 bases and 6 bases respectively, with 17 bases between them. The CDR3 has 14 amino acids. The CDR3 protein is CASSRGGGTDGYTF. CDR3 nucleotides: TGTGCCAGCAGCCGGGGAGGGGGAACAGATGGCTACACCTTC.

This clonotype was seen only a few times. The chain joins TRBV24-1 to TRBJ2-1; maybe TRBD1 (5 bases). This CDR3 comprises 17 residues. Germline CDR1 KGHDR, CDR2 SFDVKD. V was clipped by 1 base and J by 0 bases, with 12 bases between them. The CDR3 region has the DNA TGTGCCACCAGTGATTTTCCGACAGTTAGCTCCTACAATGAGCAGTTCTTC. Translating gives CATSDFPTVSSYNEQFF.

This chain's CDR3 is CASSGLEADGYGYTF. CDR3 coding DNA: TGTGCCAGCAGCGGACTTGAGGCAGACGGCTATGGCTACACCTTC. V is TRBV9 and J is TRBJ1-2, with D unclear. The germline V gene encodes CDR1 SGDLS and CDR2 YYNGEE. The CDR3 has 15 residues. The V end lost 3 bases, the J end lost 4 bases, and 16 bases lay between the germline ends.

This clonotype has a count of ten or more. The chain couples TRBV7-9 to TRBJ2-7; possibly TRBD1 or TRBD2 for D (5 bases each). The CDR3 runs to 13 residues. V lost 0 bases and J 7 bases, leaving 10 bases between the germline ends. The germline V gene encodes CDR1 SEHNR and CDR2 FQNEAQ (reference sequence). The CDR3 bases are TGTGCCAGCAGCTTAGCCGGGGCGGGTGAGCAGTACTTC. This translates into CASSLAGAGEQYF.

This clonotype came up a few times. The CDR3 nucleotides read TGCAGTGCAACTGACTCACACTACGAGCAGTACTTC. This gives the protein CSATDSHYEQYF. V is TRBV20-1 and J is TRBJ2-7; unclear D gene. This CDR3 is built from 12 residues. V dropped 6 bases and J dropped 3 bases, with 12 bases sitting between them. Per germline, CDR1 DFQATT and CDR2 SNEGSKA (reference sequence).

This chain uses TRBV19 with TRBJ1-1, with 8 nucleotides matching TRBD1. The length of the CDR3 is 14 residues. From germline, CDR1 is LNHDA and CDR2 SQIVND (reference sequence). V shed 4 bases and J 4 bases; nucleotides not matched to a gene: 5. CDR3: CASSTWTGTTEAFF. The DNA of the CDR3 is TGTGCCAGTAGTACTTGGACAGGGACCACTGAAGCTTTCTTT.

This clonotype has just a few counts. This chain connects TRBV9 to TRBJ2-7; D uncertain. Germline CDR1 SGDLS, CDR2 YYNGEE. The CDR3 is 13 residues long. The germline V and J ends were trimmed by 0 bases and 4 bases, with 8 bases remaining between them. CDR3 sequence reads: CASSVGVGYEQYF. CDR3 nucleotides: TGTGCCAGCAGCGTAGGGGTCGGATACGAGCAGTACTTC.

This clonotype occurred a few times. The rearrangement links TRBV11-3 to TRBJ2-4; 7 bases agree with TRBD2. CDR1 is SGHNT, CDR2 YENEEA, per germline. Germline trimming cut 0 bases from V and 0 bases from J; bases unmatched to any gene: 2. CDR3 length equals 16 residues. CDR3 in DNA: TGTGCCAGCAGCTTAGAGAGCGGGGTAGCCAAAAACATTCAGTACTTC. The encoded protein is CASSLESGVAKNIQYF. Based on the CDR3 plus reference TRBV11-3 and TRBJ2-4, the full variable domain is EAGVVQSPRYKIIEKKQPVAFWCNPISGHNTLYWYLQNLGQGPELLIRYENEEAVDDSQLPKDRFSAERLKGVDSTLKIQPAELGDSAVYLCASSLESGVAKNIQYFGAGTRLSVL.

This clonotype was recorded at least ten times. The genes are TRBV24-1 and TRBJ2-3, with TRBD2 as a possible D gene (7 bases). The CDR3 runs 16 residues. The V and J ends lost 0 bases and 4 bases respectively, with 13 bases between them. CDR1 is KGHDR, CDR2 SFDVKD, per germline. The CDR3 reads CATSDLRGASADTQYF. CDR3 nucleotide sequence: TGTGCCACCAGTGATTTGCGGGGGGCTTCTGCAGATACGCAGTATTTT.

The sample holds a few counts of this clonotype. J is TRBJ2-3 and V is TRBV19; 9 nucleotides align to TRBD2. Germline V lookup: CDR1 LNHDA, CDR2 SQIVND (reference sequence). The CDR3 length is 16 residues. Trimming at V came to 3 bases and at J to 4 bases, leaving 8 bases not matched to a gene. CDR3 sequence: CASSIRLAGRSDTQYF. Here the CDR3 DNA reads TGTGCCAGTAGTATCAGGCTAGCGGGAAGATCAGATACGCAGTATTTT. The complete variable domain, with remaining parts taken from reference TRBV19 and TRBJ2-3, reads DGGITQSPKYLFRKEGQNVTLSCEQNLNHDAMYWYRQDPGQGLRLIYYSQIVNDFQKGDIAEGYSVSREKKESFPLTVTSAQKNPTAFYLCASSIRLAGRSDTQYFGPGTRLTVL.

This clonotype was seen many times. The chain links TRBV7-9 to TRBJ2-5; D not certain. V was trimmed by 4 bases and J by 2 bases, leaving 11 bases between them. The germline gives CDR1 SEHNR, CDR2 FQNEAQ (reference sequence). The CDR3 spans 14 residues. CDR3 in amino acids: CASSYPDGQETQYF. The CDR3 DNA sequence: TGTGCCAGCAGCTACCCGGACGGACAAGAGACCCAGTACTTC.

The chain employs TRBV4-1 and TRBJ2-3, with D possibly matching TRBD2 (6 bases). Germline V lookup: CDR1 MGHRA, CDR2 YSYEKL. CDR3 length: 15 amino acids. The germline V and J ends were trimmed by 1 base and 0 bases, with 8 bases remaining between them. The CDR3 is CASSQGGTSTDTQYF. In DNA form, the CDR3 reads TGCGCCAGCAGCCAAGGCGGGACCAGCACAGATACGCAGTATTTT.